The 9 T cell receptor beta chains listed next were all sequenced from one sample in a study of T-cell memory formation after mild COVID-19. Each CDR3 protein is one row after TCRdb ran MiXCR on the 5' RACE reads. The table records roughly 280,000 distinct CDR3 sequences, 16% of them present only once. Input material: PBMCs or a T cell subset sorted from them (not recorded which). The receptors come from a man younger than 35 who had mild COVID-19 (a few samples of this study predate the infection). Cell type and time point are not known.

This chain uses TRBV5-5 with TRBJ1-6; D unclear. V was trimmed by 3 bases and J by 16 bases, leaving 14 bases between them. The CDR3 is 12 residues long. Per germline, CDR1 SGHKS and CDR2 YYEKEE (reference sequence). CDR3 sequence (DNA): TGTGCCAGCAGCTCGCTCGGTTGGCGGCTCCACTTT. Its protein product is CASSSLGWRLHF.

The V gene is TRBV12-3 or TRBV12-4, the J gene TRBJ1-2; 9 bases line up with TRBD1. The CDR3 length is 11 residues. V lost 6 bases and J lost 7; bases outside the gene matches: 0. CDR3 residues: CASRDRGGYTF. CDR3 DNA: TGTGCCAGCAGGGACAGGGGTGGCTACACCTTC.

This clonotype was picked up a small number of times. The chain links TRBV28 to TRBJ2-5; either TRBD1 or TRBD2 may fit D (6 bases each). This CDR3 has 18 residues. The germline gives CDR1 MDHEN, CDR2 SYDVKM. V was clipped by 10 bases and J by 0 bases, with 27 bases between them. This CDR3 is CATSTDRMFAGYQETQYF. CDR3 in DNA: TGTGCCACCTCCACGGACAGAATGTTCGCGGGGTACCAAGAGACCCAGTACTTC.

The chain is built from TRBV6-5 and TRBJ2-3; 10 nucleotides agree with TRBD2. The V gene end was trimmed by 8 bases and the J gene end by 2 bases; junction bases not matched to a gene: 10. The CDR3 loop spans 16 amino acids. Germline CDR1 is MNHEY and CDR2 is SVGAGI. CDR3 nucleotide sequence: TGTGCCAGCGACTCAGCCAGCGGGGGGGACACAGATACGCAGTATTTT. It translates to CASDSASGGDTDTQYF.

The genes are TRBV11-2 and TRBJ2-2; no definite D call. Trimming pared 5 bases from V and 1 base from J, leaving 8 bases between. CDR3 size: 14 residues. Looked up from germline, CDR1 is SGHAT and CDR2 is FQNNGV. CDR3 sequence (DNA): TGTGCCAGCAGCGCGAACAGGAACACCGGGGAGCTGTTTTTT. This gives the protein CASSANRNTGELFF.

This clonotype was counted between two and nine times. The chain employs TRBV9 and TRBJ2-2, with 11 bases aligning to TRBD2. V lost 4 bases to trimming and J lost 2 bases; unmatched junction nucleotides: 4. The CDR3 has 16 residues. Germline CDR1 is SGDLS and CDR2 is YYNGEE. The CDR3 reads CASSKGLAVNTGELFF. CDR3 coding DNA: TGTGCCAGCAGCAAGGGACTAGCGGTTAACACCGGGGAGCTGTTTTTT.

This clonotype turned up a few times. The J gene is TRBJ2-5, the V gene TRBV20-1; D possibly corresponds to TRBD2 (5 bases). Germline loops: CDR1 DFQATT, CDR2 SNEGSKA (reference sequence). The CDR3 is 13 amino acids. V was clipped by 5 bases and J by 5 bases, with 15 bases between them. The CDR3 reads CSAAGSLAETQYF. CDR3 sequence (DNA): TGCAGTGCTGCGGGCTCTCTCGCGGAGACCCAGTACTTC.

The CDR3 protein is CASSQWRRSSYNEQFF. CDR3 coding DNA: TGCGCCAGCAGTCAATGGCGGAGGAGCTCCTACAATGAGCAGTTCTTC. The V call is TRBV23-1, the J call TRBJ2-1; TRBD2 is a possible D gene (5 bases). TRBV23-1 is recorded as an ORF, its role being uncertain. The germline V and J ends were trimmed by 1 base and 0 bases, with 10 bases remaining between them. The CDR3 runs to 16 residues.

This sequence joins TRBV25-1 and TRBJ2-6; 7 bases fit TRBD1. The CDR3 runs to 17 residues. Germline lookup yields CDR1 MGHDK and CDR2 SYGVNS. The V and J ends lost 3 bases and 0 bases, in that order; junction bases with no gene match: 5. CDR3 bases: TGTGCCAGCAGTGATAATCCAGGGGGCTCTGGGGCCAACGTCCTGACTTTC. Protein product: CASSDNPGGSGANVLTF.